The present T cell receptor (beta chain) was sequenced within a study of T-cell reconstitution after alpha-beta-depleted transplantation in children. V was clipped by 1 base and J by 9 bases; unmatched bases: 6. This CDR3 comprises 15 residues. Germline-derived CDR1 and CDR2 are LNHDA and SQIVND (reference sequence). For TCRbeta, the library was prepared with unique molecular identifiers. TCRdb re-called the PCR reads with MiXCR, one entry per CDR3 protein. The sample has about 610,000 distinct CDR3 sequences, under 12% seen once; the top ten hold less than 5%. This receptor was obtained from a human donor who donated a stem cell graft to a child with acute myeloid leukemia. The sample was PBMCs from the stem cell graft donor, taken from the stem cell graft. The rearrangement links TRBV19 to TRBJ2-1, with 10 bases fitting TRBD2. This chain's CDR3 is CASSIALAGKGEQFF. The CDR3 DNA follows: TGTGCCAGTAGTATAGCACTAGCGGGAAAGGGTGAGCAGTTCTTC.